The next 25 T cell receptor beta chains were all read from a single sample in a study of shared clonotypes between healthy human individuals. Clones were sequenced by immunoSEQ multiplex PCR, and TCRdb holds only the in-frame ones, with some missing. The data show over 1.4 million clones, roughly 95% seen once. Sequenced input: naive CD4+ T cells sorted from blood. Subset of the sample: CD45RA+ positively selected. These receptors were taken from a man aged 30 to 45 in good health.

The V call is TRBV27, the J call TRBJ2-3; D perhaps matches TRBD2 (6 bases). Trimming cost V 2 bases and J 0 bases, with 15 bases left between them. Germline values: CDR1 MNHEY, CDR2 SMNVEV (reference sequence). The CDR3 totals 17 residues. The CDR3 sequence: CASSLVSSASSTDTQYF. CDR3 coding DNA: TGTGCCAGCAGTTTAGTGTCTAGCGCATCTAGCACAGATACGCAGTATTTT.

The chain is built from TRBV9 and TRBJ2-1, with 9 nucleotides matching TRBD2. The CDR3 length is 16 residues. CDR1 and CDR2 from the germline V gene are SGDLS and YYNGEE. The ends lost 3 bases at V and 0 bases at J; junction bases unmatched: 4. CDR3 sequence reads: CASSGISGSSYNEQFF. Here the CDR3 DNA reads TGTGCCAGCAGCGGAATTAGCGGGAGCTCCTACAATGAGCAGTTCTTC.

The genes are TRBV2 and TRBJ2-2; D remains unclear. The CDR3 is made up of 12 amino acids. Germline loops: CDR1 SNHLY, CDR2 FYNNEI. Trimming left V 6 bases short and J 7 bases short, with 9 bases between. CDR3 amino acids: CASRPTGGELFF. Written as DNA, the CDR3 is TGTGCCAGCAGGCCGACTGGCGGGGAGCTGTTTTTT.

A remark on this clone: Other DNA variants within this sample encode the same CDR3. This chain's CDR3 is CASSGTGYEQYF. The CDR3, as DNA: TGTGCCAGCAGTGGTACAGGCTACGAGCAGTACTTC. The chain employs TRBV2 and TRBJ2-7; D might be TRBD1 (5 bases). Trimming stripped 4 bases from V and 3 bases from J, with 7 bases between. Germline CDR1 reads SNHLY; CDR2 reads FYNNEI. The CDR3 sequence is 12 residues long.

Regarding this clone: Other DNA sequences in this specimen translate into the identical CDR3. The gene calls are TRBV28 and TRBJ2-7, with D unresolved. The CDR3 is made up of 14 amino acids. The germline V and J ends were trimmed by 3 bases and 2 bases, with 11 bases remaining between them. Germline V gene data show CDR1 as MDHEN and CDR2 as SYDVKM. The CDR3 reads CASSFPGLTYEQYF. The CDR3, as DNA: TGTGCCAGCAGTTTCCCGGGCCTCACCTACGAGCAGTACTTC.

To note about this clone: Additional DNA sequences in this sample encode the identical CDR3. The chain employs TRBV28 and TRBJ2-7; no clear D. Germline V gene sequence: CDR1 MDHEN, CDR2 SYDVKM. V was shortened by 5 bases and J by 0 bases, with 8 bases between the two germline ends. CDR3 length: 13 amino acids. The CDR3 sequence: CASSRTPSYEQYF. The DNA for the CDR3 is TGTGCCAGCAGTAGGACCCCCTCCTACGAGCAGTACTTC.

The rearrangement links TRBV2 to TRBJ1-3; no reliable D call. Trimming pared 5 bases from V and 8 bases from J, leaving 13 bases between. The CDR3 extends over 13 amino acids. The germline gives CDR1 SNHLY, CDR2 FYNNEI. Here the CDR3 DNA reads TGTGCCAGCAGTCGAAGAATTTTATACACCATATATTTT. Its protein product is CASSRRILYTIYF.

The V and J genes are TRBV2 and TRBJ2-3; 8 nucleotides align to TRBD1. CDR3 size: 15 residues. J was trimmed by 5 bases and V by 3 bases; bases with no gene match: 7. Germline CDR1 and CDR2: SNHLY and FYNNEI. DNA of the CDR3: TGTGCCAGCAGTGACTTAGGACAGGGCCGAGATACGCAGTATTTT. This sequence encodes CASSDLGQGRDTQYF.

The chain links TRBV10-3 to TRBJ2-1; 12 nucleotides align to TRBD2. The CDR3 sequence is 20 residues long. Germline trimming cut 1 base from V and 9 bases from J; bases unmatched to any gene: 19. CDR1 is ENHRY and CDR2 is SYGVKD in the germline V gene. The CDR3 DNA follows: TGTGCCATCAGTGAGTGGGGGGTGGCTAGCGGGAGGGCTCTGCTCGGTGAGCAGTTCTTC. This gives the protein CAISEWGVASGRALLGEQFF.

The J gene is TRBJ2-7, the V gene TRBV19; D possibly matches TRBD1 or TRBD2 (5 bases each). The CDR3 length is 15 residues. Trimming cost V 4 bases and J 0 bases, with 13 bases left between them. CDR1 and CDR2 from the germline V gene are LNHDA and SQIVND (reference sequence). The CDR3 sequence is CASSTQGRGSYEQYF. The DNA for the CDR3 is TGTGCCAGTAGTACCCAGGGTCGGGGCTCCTACGAGCAGTACTTC.

The chain carries TRBV5-5 and TRBJ2-5, with 9 nucleotides matching TRBD2. Trimming took 4 bases from V and 4 from J; bases not matched to a gene: 5. Looked up from germline, CDR1 is SGHKS and CDR2 is YYEKEE (reference sequence). CDR3 length equals 14 residues. CDR3 sequence: CASSPIAGAETQYF. CDR3 bases: TGTGCCAGCAGCCCAATAGCGGGAGCAGAGACCCAGTACTTC.

The gene calls are TRBV19 and TRBJ2-7; tentatively, D is TRBD1 (6 bases). V was cut by 7 bases and J by 1 base, with 20 bases left in between. The CDR3 is 16 residues long. Germline CDR1 is LNHDA and CDR2 is SQIVND (reference sequence). CDR3 sequence reads: CASTSAWTALSYEQYF. CDR3 in DNA: TGTGCCAGTACCTCAGCTTGGACAGCTCTGTCCTACGAGCAGTACTTC.

Points on this clone: The germline gene is not matched at one end of the junction; a read error may be the cause. The chain employs TRBV7-7 and TRBJ2-1, with unresolved D. The CDR3 is 11 residues long. CDR1 is SSHAT and CDR2 is FNYEAQ in the germline V gene (reference sequence). CDR3 protein: CASSLLYEQFF. CDR3 in DNA: TGTGCTAGCAGCCTACTTTATGAGCAGTTCTTC.

The sample holds one count of this clone. The CDR3 DNA reads as TGTGCCAGCAGCTTAGCGTCCCACGAGCAGTACTTC. Protein: CASSLASHEQYF. This chain links TRBV11-2 with TRBJ2-7; no clear D gene. Trimming took 1 base from V and 5 from J, leaving 6 bases between them. Germline loops: CDR1 SGHAT, CDR2 FQNNGV. CDR3 length: 12 amino acids.

V usage is TRBV5-4 and J usage is TRBJ2-1, with D possibly matching TRBD2 (6 bases). CDR3 length: 12 amino acids. Germline lookup yields CDR1 SGHNT and CDR2 YYREEE (reference sequence). V was trimmed by 5 bases and J by 9 bases, leaving 12 bases between them. The CDR3 reads CASSLSGVEQFF. CDR3 coding DNA: TGTGCCAGCAGTCTTTCGGGGGTTGAGCAGTTCTTC.

A single count supports this clone. V gene TRBV7-2 combines with J gene TRBJ1-1, with 9 bases matching TRBD1. The CDR3 consists of 14 residues. J was trimmed by 1 base and V by 4 bases; bases with no gene match: 1. The V gene's germline CDR1 is SGHTA and CDR2 FQGNSA. The CDR3 here is CASSWTGANTEAFF. DNA of the CDR3: TGTGCCAGCAGCTGGACAGGGGCGAACACTGAAGCTTTCTTT.

A remark on this clone: Other DNA sequences in this sample translate to the same CDR3. The genes are TRBV5-4 and TRBJ2-7, with D perhaps matching TRBD1 (6 bases). The CDR3 sequence is 14 residues long. Germline V gives CDR1 SGHNT, CDR2 YYREEE (reference sequence). Trimming took 0 bases from V and 1 from J, leaving 8 bases between them. CDR3 protein: CASSLDRASYEQYF. The DNA of the CDR3 is TGTGCCAGCAGCTTGGACAGGGCTTCCTACGAGCAGTACTTC.

The CDR3 DNA follows: TGTGCCATCAGTGAAAGCCTAGCGGGAGGGCCGGGGACCCAGTACTTC. It encodes CAISESLAGGPGTQYF. The rearrangement joins TRBV10-3 to TRBJ2-5; 12 bases fit TRBD2. Germline CDR1 ENHRY, CDR2 SYGVKD. V lost 3 bases to trimming and J lost 7 bases; unmatched junction nucleotides: 9. CDR3 size: 16 residues.

The chain recombines TRBV30 with TRBJ1-4; no clear D gene. Germline V lookup: CDR1 GTSNPN, CDR2 SVGIG (reference sequence). The CDR3 totals 13 residues. V was clipped by 5 bases and J by 3 bases, with 10 bases between them. The CDR3 sequence is CAWADGPNEKLFF. The CDR3 DNA is TGTGCCTGGGCGGACGGCCCTAATGAAAAACTGTTTTTT.

The chain couples TRBV14 to TRBJ2-7, with 7 positions matching TRBD2. The germline gives CDR1 SGHDN, CDR2 FVKESK. The CDR3 is 19 residues long. V dropped 1 base and J dropped 2; count of bases not matched to a gene: 17. The CDR3: CASSQGNWREIGIAYEQYF. CDR3 coding DNA: TGTGCCAGCAGCCAAGGGAATTGGCGGGAGATAGGTATCGCCTACGAGCAGTACTTC.

The genes are TRBV14 and TRBJ2-3; 16 nucleotides align to TRBD2. This CDR3 has 20 residues. V dropped 2 bases and J dropped 0; count of bases not matched to a gene: 8. Germline CDR1 reads SGHDN; CDR2 reads FVKESK. In DNA, the CDR3 is TGTGCCAGCAGCCAACCCGGGACTAGCGGGAGGGCCTCTAGCACAGATACGCAGTATTTT. This sequence encodes CASSQPGTSGRASSTDTQYF.

The chain couples TRBV5-1 to TRBJ2-2; D gene unclear. V was trimmed by 0 bases and J by 9 bases, leaving 9 bases between them. The CDR3 is 13 residues long. The germline V gene has CDR1 SGHRS and CDR2 YFSETQ. Here the CDR3 reads CASSLVASRELFF. The CDR3 DNA follows: TGCGCCAGCAGCTTGGTAGCCAGCCGGGAGCTGTTTTTT.

CDR3 DNA sequence: TGTGCCAGCAGCTGGGTTGGGGCGGACAATGAGCAGTTCTTC. Residues: CASSWVGADNEQFF. The chain links TRBV5-8 to TRBJ2-1; TRBD1 is a possible D gene (5 bases). Germline CDR1 and CDR2: SGHTS and YDEGEE. This CDR3 is 14 amino acids long. With 3 bases removed from V and 5 bases from J, the gap between germline ends came to 12 bases.

The chain has TRBV5-1 and TRBJ2-5; TRBD1 matches 7 bases. The V segment lost 0 bases and the J segment 4 bases; nucleotides outside the gene matches: 0. Germline V gene lookup returns CDR1 SGHRS and CDR2 YFSETQ. CDR3 length equals 13 residues. CDR3 residues: CASSLGDRETQYF. The CDR3 coding sequence is TGCGCCAGCAGCTTGGGGGACAGAGAGACCCAGTACTTC.

This chain connects TRBV29-1 to TRBJ2-2, with 13 bases fitting TRBD2. The V gene's germline CDR1 is SQVTM and CDR2 ANQGSEA. V lost 4 bases and J lost 9; bases outside the gene matches: 2. The CDR3 is 13 residues long. The CDR3 is CSVGTSGSRELFF. Written as DNA, the CDR3 is TGCAGCGTTGGGACTAGCGGGAGTCGGGAGCTGTTTTTT.